These 14 T cell receptor beta chains were sequenced from one sample in a study of blood T cell repertoires in COVID-19 (dated by TCRdb to 2020 to 2021). Receptors were amplified or captured by the immunoSEQ multiplex PCR assay. TCRdb holds this immuneACCESS table with in-frame rearrangements only. Some clones are missing; in checked studies, unresolved V genes explain under half, and the rest has no known cause. For this sample the table gives 70,000 or so clones, of which more than 90% were detected only once. The ten largest make up approximately 1.4% of the sample. Material for sequencing was peripheral blood. The receptor set was obtained from a man aged 50 or older with acute or convalescent COVID-19.

The chain recombines TRBV27 with TRBJ2-3; D is uncertain. The germline CDR1 and CDR2 sequences are MNHEY and SMNVEV (reference sequence). The V end was cut by 4 bases, the J end by 2 bases, with 13 bases between. This CDR3 contains 15 residues. The CDR3 nucleotides are TGTGCCAGCAGTTCCCCCTACGAATTCACAGATACGCAGTATTTT. Translated, it gives CASSSPYEFTDTQYF.

This clone has a handful of counts. The chain carries TRBV3-1 (or the pseudogene TRBV3-2) and TRBJ1-1; 7 nucleotides match TRBD1. CDR1 is LGHDT, CDR2 YNNKEL, per germline (reference sequence). The CDR3 runs to 13 residues. V was pared by 6 bases and J by 0 bases, with 1 base of the junction left unmatched. The CDR3 nucleotides read TGTGCCAGCAGGGGGACAGTGAACACTGAAGCTTTCTTT. This gives the protein CASRGTVNTEAFF.

This clone has only one observation. This sequence joins TRBV5-1 and TRBJ1-4, with TRBD1 identical over 7 bases. Trimming took 0 bases from V and 7 from J; bases not matched to a gene: 6. The CDR3 sequence is 15 residues long. Germline-derived CDR1 and CDR2 are SGHRS and YFSETQ. The CDR3 DNA follows: TGCGCCAGCAGCTTGGGAGGGGGCTGGAGTGAAAAACTGTTTTTT. Translated, it gives CASSLGGGWSEKLFF.

This chain uses TRBV25-1 with TRBJ2-1; possibly TRBD2 for D (5 bases). There are 16 residues in the CDR3. Germline V gene sequence: CDR1 MGHDK, CDR2 SYGVNS. Trimming stripped 1 base from V and 0 bases from J, with 10 bases between. The CDR3 here is CASSEWGESSYNEQFF. The CDR3 DNA sequence: TGTGCCAGCAGTGAATGGGGAGAAAGCTCCTACAATGAGCAGTTCTTC.

The chain uses TRBV5-1 and TRBJ2-5; 8 bases are shared with TRBD2. The CDR3 sequence is 17 residues long. V gave up 0 bases and J gave up 4 bases; unmatched junction bases: 11. The germline V gene encodes CDR1 SGHRS and CDR2 YFSETQ. The CDR3 DNA follows: TGCGCCAGCAGCTTGGATCTGACTAGCGTAGTATCAGAGACCCAGTACTTC. Translating it yields CASSLDLTSVVSETQYF.

The V call is TRBV9, the J call TRBJ1-2, with 8 bases identical to TRBD1. The CDR3 runs 16 residues. V was clipped by 4 bases and J by 0 bases; unmatched bases: 8. Germline V lookup: CDR1 SGDLS, CDR2 YYNGEE. In DNA form, the CDR3 reads TGTGCCAGCAGCCCTGGACAGGGAACAGCTAACTATGGCTACACCTTC. Translation: CASSPGQGTANYGYTF.

This clone was detected once. The chain's CDR3 is CASSSRDTQGQPQHF. The DNA for the CDR3 is TGTGCCAGTAGTAGCCGGGACACCCAGGGTCAGCCCCAGCATTTT. The chain employs TRBV19 and TRBJ1-5; possible D gene TRBD1, 6 bases. The CDR3 consists of 15 residues. V lost 4 bases and J lost 6, with 16 bases in between. Germline V gene data show CDR1 as LNHDA and CDR2 as SQIVND (reference sequence).

The V call is TRBV19, the J call TRBJ1-1; unclear D gene. CDR3 length: 12 residues. Germline V CDR1 and CDR2: LNHDA, SQIVND (reference sequence). Trimming stripped 3 bases from V and 6 bases from J, with 8 bases between. As DNA, the CDR3 is TGTGCCAGTAGTATGTTGAGAGCTGAAGCTTTCTTT. Its translation: CASSMLRAEAFF.

The chain employs TRBV4-2 and TRBJ2-1, with D uncertain. The CDR3 consists of 12 residues. Trimming removed 4 bases at V and 8 bases at J, with 9 bases between. Germline assignment: CDR1 LGHNA and CDR2 YNFKEQ. The CDR3, as DNA: TGTGCCAGCAGCCTCTCAGTGGATGAGCAGTTCTTC. Its protein product is CASSLSVDEQFF.

This chain uses TRBV27 with TRBJ2-7; 13 bases agree with TRBD2. The CDR3 sequence is 18 residues long. With V trimmed by 3 bases and J by 9 bases, 17 bases remained unmatched. Germline V gives CDR1 MNHEY, CDR2 SMNVEV (reference sequence). CDR3 nucleotides: TGTGCCAGCAGTTTCGTTGGACTAGCGGGAGTATGGTCAGCATGGCAGTACTTC. Amino acid sequence: CASSFVGLAGVWSAWQYF.

Only one count was recorded for this clone. V and J are TRBV7-2 and TRBJ2-1; 11 bases are a match to TRBD2. CDR1 is SGHTA and CDR2 is FQGNSA in the germline V gene. V was pared by 5 bases and J by 9 bases, with 9 bases of the junction left unmatched. The CDR3 spans 15 residues. CDR3 nucleotides: TGTGCCAGCAGCCCTTACCTACTAGCGGGGGTTGAGCAGTTCTTC. Its protein is CASSPYLLAGVEQFF.

V usage is TRBV19 and J usage is TRBJ2-1; TRBD2 matches at 15 bases. The germline V gene encodes CDR1 LNHDA and CDR2 SQIVND (reference sequence). The length of the CDR3 is 16 residues. The trim removed 5 bases at V and 9 bases at J, leaving 8 bases unmatched. CDR3 in amino acids: CASSFRTSGGAGEQFF. The CDR3 nucleotides are TGTGCCAGTAGTTTCAGGACTAGCGGGGGGGCCGGTGAGCAGTTCTTC.

The V gene is TRBV28, the J gene TRBJ2-7; 9 bases are a match to TRBD1. The germline gives CDR1 MDHEN, CDR2 SYDVKM. Trimming cost V 4 bases and J 4 bases; bases outside gene matches: 8. The CDR3 contains 15 residues. CDR3 nucleotides: TGTGCCAGCAGTTCCTACAGGGGGCGCGAGTACGAGCAGTACGTC. This encodes CASSSYRGREYEQYV.

The rearrangement links TRBV6-6 to TRBJ1-4; TRBD1 agrees at 7 bases. V shed 6 bases and J 2 bases; nucleotides not matched to a gene: 6. Per the germline V gene, CDR1 is MNHNY and CDR2 is SVGAGI (reference sequence). CDR3 length equals 15 residues. The CDR3 here is CASSYPGQTNEKLFF. The CDR3 DNA follows: TGTGCCAGCAGCTACCCGGGACAGACTAATGAAAAACTGTTTTTT.